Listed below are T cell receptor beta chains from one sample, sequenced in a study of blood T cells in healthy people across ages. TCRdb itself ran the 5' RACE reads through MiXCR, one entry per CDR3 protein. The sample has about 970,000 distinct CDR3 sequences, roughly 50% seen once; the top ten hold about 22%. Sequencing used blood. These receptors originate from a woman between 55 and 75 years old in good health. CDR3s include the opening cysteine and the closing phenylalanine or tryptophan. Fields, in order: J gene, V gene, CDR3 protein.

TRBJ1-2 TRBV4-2 CASSQDLGGAFGYTF
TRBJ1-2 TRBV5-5 CASSWGGQRSYYGYTF
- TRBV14 CASSWPGTGKNEQYF
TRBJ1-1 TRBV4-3 CASSQAWTGSVTEAFF
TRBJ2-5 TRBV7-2 CASSLDSWATPIQETQYF
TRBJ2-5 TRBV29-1 CSVAWRGGNEQYF
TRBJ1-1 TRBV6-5 CASKAREVTEAFF
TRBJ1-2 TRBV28 CASSFGSSWGYTF
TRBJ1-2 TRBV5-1 CASSGEGQGNGYTF
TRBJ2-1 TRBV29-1 CSVRTGGSSYNEQFF
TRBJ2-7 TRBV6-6 CASSIKTYEQYF
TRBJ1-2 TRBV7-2 CASSVDVGQRSYTF
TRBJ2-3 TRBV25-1 CASSERASPDTQYF
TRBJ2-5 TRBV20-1 CSARSFGVETQYF
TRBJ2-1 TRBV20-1 CSARDPFSKLAGEVDEQFF
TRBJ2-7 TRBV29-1 CSVKGLAGVSYYEQYF
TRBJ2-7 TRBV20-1 CSAREGGLYEQYF
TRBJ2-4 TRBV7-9 CASSLAATREQYF
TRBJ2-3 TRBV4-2 CASSQRLAGRTDTQYF
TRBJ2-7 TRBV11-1 CASRTTGTDFGEQYF
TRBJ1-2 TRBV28 CASTGGSGYTF
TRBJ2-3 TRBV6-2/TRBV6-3 CASSYTVQREGFTDTQYF
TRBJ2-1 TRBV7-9 CASSLTQGLDPKYNEQFF
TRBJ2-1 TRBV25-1 CASRRGKPGLALGNEQFF